Each of the 19 T cell receptor beta chains below was sequenced from the same sample in a study of identical twins. Each CDR3 protein gets one entry after TCRdb re-called the 5' RACE reads with MiXCR. The data hold roughly 690,000 distinct CDR3 sequences, with 5.5% to 7.5% observed a single time. Sequencing was performed on naive T cells sorted from blood. The receptors originated from a man between 18 and 35 years old in good health.

This chain connects TRBV5-6 to TRBJ2-2; the D gene is possibly TRBD1 (6 bases). Looked up from germline, CDR1 is SGHDT and CDR2 is YYEEEE. The CDR3 sequence is 15 residues long. V gave up 4 bases and J gave up 6 bases, with 16 bases separating them. The CDR3 sequence: CASSQRTDGPGELFF. The CDR3 DNA is TGTGCCAGCAGCCAACGGACAGATGGTCCCGGGGAGCTGTTTTTT.

V and J are TRBV7-9 and TRBJ1-1, with D unclear. Per the germline V gene, CDR1 is SEHNR and CDR2 is FQNEAQ (reference sequence). V shed 7 bases and J shed 0 bases, with 9 bases lying between them. CDR3 length: 13 residues. The DNA for the CDR3 is TGTGCCAGCACTGCAGACATGAACACTGAAGCTTTCTTT. Its protein product is CASTADMNTEAFF.

V is TRBV12-3 or TRBV12-4 and J is TRBJ2-7; 12 nucleotides agree with TRBD1. Unmatched junction bases numbered 7, after V lost 7 bases and J lost 6 bases. The CDR3 totals 14 residues. The CDR3 coding sequence is TGTGCCAGCACCGCAGGGACAGGGGGCGTCGAGCAGTACTTC. Translating it yields CASTAGTGGVEQYF.

This clonotype was counted at least ten times. This chain links TRBV6-1 with TRBJ2-7; D call uncertain. From germline, CDR1 is MNHNS and CDR2 SASEGT. The CDR3 runs 12 residues. V gave up 1 base and J gave up 4 bases, with 5 bases separating them. The CDR3 bases are TGTGCCAGCAGTGAAGAAAGGTACGAGCAGTACTTC. This sequence encodes CASSEERYEQYF.

Of note for this clonotype: One end of the junction fails to match germline, which may point to a read error. This chain joins TRBV11-2 and TRBJ2-4; tentatively, D is TRBD2 (5 bases). Germline assignment: CDR1 SGHAT and CDR2 FQNNGV. The CDR3 has 17 amino acids. The DNA of the CDR3 is TGTGCCAGCAGCTTAGTCGCCGGGAAGCTAGCCAAAAACATTCGGTACTTC. This encodes CASSLVAGKLAKNIRYF.

The sample holds many counts of this clonotype. This rearrangement joins TRBV12-3 or TRBV12-4 to TRBJ2-7, with unresolved D. There are 12 residues in the CDR3. V lost 1 base to trimming and J lost 6 bases, with 7 bases between them. In DNA, the CDR3 is TGTGCCAGCAGTTTAGGTCAGAGCGAGCAGTACGTC. It yields the protein CASSLGQSEQYV.

CDR3 amino acids: CASSYGGSQPQHF. The CDR3, as DNA: TGTGCCAGCAGCTACGGGGGTAGCCAGCCCCAGCATTTT. V usage is TRBV7-8 and J usage is TRBJ1-5, with D maybe TRBD1 (5 bases). V gave up 4 bases and J gave up 7 bases, with 11 bases separating them. The CDR3 has 13 amino acids. Per the germline V gene, CDR1 is SGHVS and CDR2 is FQNEAQ. The full variable domain, completed using reference TRBV7-8 and TRBJ1-5, is GAGVSQSPRYKVAKRGQDVALRCDPISGHVSLFWYQQALGQGPEFLTYFQNEAQLDKSGLPSDRFFAERPEGSVSTLKIQRTQQEDSAVYLCASSYGGSQPQHFGDGTRLSIL.

Only a few counts were recorded for this clonotype. The rearrangement uses TRBV7-2 and TRBJ1-1; TRBD1 agrees at 8 bases. The CDR3 runs 17 residues. Germline V gene data show CDR1 as SGHTA and CDR2 as FQGNSA. The V segment lost 1 base and the J segment 1 base; nucleotides outside the gene matches: 8. CDR3 sequence (DNA): TGTGCCAGCAGCTTAGGGCTGACAGGGGTTAGGAACACTGAAGCTTTCTTT. Residues: CASSLGLTGVRNTEAFF.

This clonotype was seen many times. This CDR3 is CSARGGGNTIYF. CDR3 DNA sequence: TGCAGTGCTAGAGGGGGGGGAAACACCATATATTTT. The genes are TRBV20-1 and TRBJ1-3; D is possibly TRBD1 (5 bases). V was trimmed by 1 base and J by 4 bases, leaving 5 bases between them. Germline CDR1 and CDR2: DFQATT and SNEGSKA (reference sequence). The CDR3 extends over 12 amino acids.

This clonotype was counted many times. The chain combines TRBV20-1 with TRBJ2-4; 7 bases are a match to TRBD2. J was trimmed by 9 bases and V by 0 bases; bases with no gene match: 5. There are 13 residues in the CDR3. Germline assignment: CDR1 DFQATT and CDR2 SNEGSKA (reference sequence). In DNA form, the CDR3 reads TGCAGTGCTAGAGATAGCGGGTCCGGCATTCAGTACTTC. Its protein product is CSARDSGSGIQYF.

This clonotype showed up many times. The rearrangement uses TRBV5-5 and TRBJ2-1; the D is unclear. Germline CDR1 and CDR2: SGHKS and YYEKEE (reference sequence). The CDR3 length is 14 residues. Deletions cut 1 base from V and 10 bases from J, with 15 bases between. The CDR3 nucleotides read TGTGCCAGCAGCTTGAGTCTATTGATCACCGAGCAGTTCTTC. It is translated as CASSLSLLITEQFF.

This clonotype was seen ten or more times. This sequence joins TRBV10-2 and TRBJ2-7; possibly TRBD2 for D (5 bases). Germline CDR1 is WSHSY and CDR2 is SAAADI. V was cut by 7 bases and J by 1 base, with 20 bases left in between. The CDR3 spans 16 residues. The CDR3: CASINLRFGRSYEQYV. CDR3 DNA: TGCGCCAGCATAAATTTAAGGTTTGGGAGATCCTACGAGCAGTACGTC.

This clonotype came up many times. The chain carries TRBV6-2 or TRBV6-3 and TRBJ1-4; 11 nucleotides align to TRBD1. The V segment lost 4 bases and the J segment 8 bases; nucleotides outside the gene matches: 6. CDR1 and CDR2 from the germline V gene are MNHEY and SVGEGT. The CDR3 sequence is 15 residues long. The CDR3 region has the DNA TGTGCCAGCAGTTTCGGACAGGGGGCGCGAGAAAAACTGTTTTTT. It encodes CASSFGQGAREKLFF.

The chain combines TRBV3-1 with TRBJ2-5; possibly TRBD1 for D (6 bases). The CDR3 has 14 amino acids. With 1 base removed from V and 4 bases from J, the gap between germline ends came to 10 bases. The germline V gene encodes CDR1 LGHDT and CDR2 YNNKEL (reference sequence). The CDR3 DNA is TGTGCCAGCAGCCAAGGGGGGCAGGGAGAGACCCAGTACTTC. It codes for CASSQGGQGETQYF.

The sample holds many counts of this clonotype. The chain uses TRBV28 and TRBJ2-1, with 7 nucleotides matching TRBD2. The length of the CDR3 is 14 residues. Germline V gene data show CDR1 as MDHEN and CDR2 as SYDVKM. The trim removed 5 bases at V and 6 bases at J, leaving 7 bases unmatched. CDR3 region: CASSVRGTPNEQFF. The CDR3 nucleotides read TGTGCCAGCAGTGTGCGGGGGACCCCCAATGAGCAGTTCTTC. Supplemented by reference TRBV28 and TRBJ2-1, the full variable domain reads DVKVTQSSRYLVKRTGEKVFLECVQDMDHENMFWYRQDPGLGLRLIYFSYDVKMKEKGDIPEGYSVSREKKERFSLILESASTNQTSMYLCASSVRGTPNEQFFGPGTRLTVL.

The chain uses TRBV12-3 or TRBV12-4 and TRBJ1-2; D not certain. Trimming left V 1 base short and J 2 bases short, with 2 bases between. The CDR3 is 12 residues long. The CDR3 spells CASSLVNYGYTF. The CDR3 region has the DNA TGTGCCAGCAGTTTAGTCAACTATGGCTACACCTTC.

This clonotype appeared a few times. V gene TRBV30 combines with J gene TRBJ1-1; D gene unclear. This CDR3 spans 12 amino acids. CDR1 and CDR2 (germline): GTSNPN, SVGIG (reference sequence). The V gene lost 2 bases and the J gene lost 3 bases, with 7 bases spanning the gap. The CDR3 DNA follows: TGTGCCTGGAGTTTTGGCGACACTGAAGCTTTCTTT. It encodes CAWSFGDTEAFF.

V is TRBV4-3 and J is TRBJ2-3, with D tentatively TRBD1 or TRBD2 (7 bases each). The CDR3 contains 19 residues. Germline V lookup: CDR1 LGHNA, CDR2 YSLEER. V was cut by 3 bases and J by 4 bases, with 26 bases left in between. This CDR3 reads CASSQKDRVAGDMADTQYF. The CDR3 region has the DNA TGCGCCAGCAGCCAGAAAGACAGGGTTGCGGGAGATATGGCAGATACGCAGTATTTT.

The genes are TRBV4-3 and TRBJ2-1; 10 bases align to TRBD2. In germline, CDR1 is LGHNA, CDR2 YSLEER. V gave up 7 bases and J gave up 8 bases; unmatched junction bases: 8. The CDR3 sequence is 14 residues long. DNA of the CDR3: TGCGCCAGCACCGTGTCTAGCGGGAGAGATGAGCAGTTCTTC. Protein: CASTVSSGRDEQFF.